This T cell receptor beta chain was sequenced for a study of blood T cell repertoires in COVID-19 (TCRdb year 2020). Regarding the complete study: Collaborator samples came from the United States, Italy and Spain and covered acute and convalescent phases of COVID-19. The dataset comprised deeply sampled blood TCRbeta repertoires from subjects exposed to, actively infected with, or recovered from COVID-19. The sample metadata nearly always contained a de-identified subject ID, COVID-19 status, age in years and sex. Where available, HLA class I and class II types were obtained from metadata supplied by the sample provider rather than from assay-based typing. A freely available public database, intended as a resource for researchers studying the immune response to SARS-CoV-2, is where the repertoires were released. The samples were drawn from the first 160 participants of the ongoing ImmuneRACE study and from 950 to 1,500 subjects provided by 6 global collaborators. The material from the prospective study consisted of cDNA or gDNA derived from T cells, B-cell-depleted T cells, or PBMCs.

Spanning cysteine to phenylalanine, the CDR3 consists of 15 amino acids. The only DNA kept is the CDR3, 45 bases in frame from the first base. Based on the germline V gene, the CDR1 and CDR2 sequences are SGHRS and YFSETQ. V loses 0 bases, J loses 1 base, and the germline ends lie 9 bases apart. Broad study findings and their caveats: Clinical and demographic metadata were provided uncurated, with the amount varying by source and participant.

Collaborating institutions collected whole blood in K2EDTA tubes following their own protocols. Collaborator samples were shipped for TCRbeta analysis as frozen whole blood, isolated PBMCs, or DNA extracted from either sample type. TCRbeta CDR3 regions were amplified from genomic DNA by means of the immunoSEQ Assay, a bias-controlled multiplex PCR. Regarding the original processing steps: The number of nucleated cells in each sample was estimated from the amplification of reference gene primers within the assay. To quantify the absolute abundance of each unique TCRbeta CDR3 rearrangement, sequence reads were collapsed and filtered. For each sample, productive Simpson clonality was calculated by taking the square root of Simpson's diversity index across productive rearrangements. Not all clones reach the TCRdb copy of this immuneACCESS table, which keeps in-frame sequences only. Checked studies attribute under half of the gap to unresolved V genes and leave the rest unexplained. D and trimming come from the DNA, and the V and J calls and clone size come from that table. The sample table lists fewer than 85,000 clones, roughly 85% of them with a count of one. The ten largest clones add up to roughly 5.6% of the sample.

Note on this clone: The target of this receptor is not known. There are no base qualities to consult, and no much larger clone falls within one base.

The receptor's source is a man aged 80 or over with acute or convalescent COVID-19. The specimen was peripheral blood. The chain links TRBV5-1 with TRBJ2-3, and TRBD1 may be the D gene, going by 6 matching bases. The CDR3 loop reads CASSLGGGRTDTQYF. DNA sequence: TGCGCCAGCAGCTTGGGAGGGGGTCGCACAGATACGCAGTATTTT.